Each of the 8 T cell receptor beta chains below was sequenced from the same sample in a study of naive and memory T cell subsets. Treatment described: skin biopsy from PPD injection site in Mantoux-positive individual. TCR cDNA received a 3' ligated oligonucleotide that carried a UMI. Four PCR rounds used nested alpha and beta constant region primers plus the SP2 primer. One entry per CDR3 protein results from TCRdb running MiXCR on the UMI-ligation and nested PCR reads. This table has 30,000 to 35,000 distinct CDR3 sequences, approximately 6.7% appearing once. The sequencing used skin, collected from a tuberculin skin test site. These receptors all come from an adult in good health.

This clonotype was picked up one time. DNA of the CDR3: TGCAGCGTTGACCCAAGGGGACAGGGTGTACACGAGCAGTACTTC. Encoded protein: CSVDPRGQGVHEQYF. V is TRBV29-1 and J is TRBJ2-7; 9 bases match TRBD1. CDR1 SQVTM and CDR2 ANQGSEA come from the germline V gene. J gave up 5 bases and V 3 bases, and 11 bases lay outside the gene matches. The CDR3 is 15 residues long.

Here the CDR3 reads CATSKGPFDEQFF. The DNA of the CDR3 is TGTGCCACCAGCAAGGGGCCCTTCGATGAGCAGTTCTTC. V gene TRBV15 combines with J gene TRBJ2-1; D might be TRBD1 (5 bases). Germline lookup yields CDR1 LNHNV and CDR2 YYDKDF (reference sequence). V was pared by 4 bases and J by 8 bases, with 12 bases between. This CDR3 has 13 amino acids. Full variable domain (outside the CDR3, taken from reference TRBV15 and TRBJ2-1): DAMVIQNPRYQVTQFGKPVTLSCSQTLNHNVMYWYQQKSSQAPKLLFHYYDKDFNNEADTPDNFQSRRPNTSFCFLDIRSPGLGDTAMYLCATSKGPFDEQFFGPGTRLTVL.

This clonotype has a count of ten or more. This chain links TRBV20-1 with TRBJ1-1; unclear D gene. Germline V gene data show CDR1 as DFQATT and CDR2 as SNEGSKA (reference sequence). There are 14 residues in the CDR3. Trimming took off 6 bases at V and 3 bases at J, with 17 bases between the two ends. The CDR3 nucleotides read TGCAGTGCACACCGGGCCGGGAGGGACACTGAAGCTTTCTTT. This translates into CSAHRAGRDTEAFF.

This clonotype has at least ten counts. The J gene is TRBJ2-1, the V gene TRBV7-8; no clear D. The V end lost 2 bases, the J end lost 9 bases, and 5 bases lay between the germline ends. This CDR3 contains 11 residues. Germline V gives CDR1 SGHVS, CDR2 FQNEAQ. Written as DNA, the CDR3 is TGTGCCAGCAGCTTACTGATTGAGCAGTTCTTC. Amino acids: CASSLLIEQFF.

Ten or more counts support this clonotype. The chain combines TRBV4-1 with TRBJ2-7, with D possibly being TRBD2 (7 bases). This CDR3 is 17 amino acids long. Between the trimmed V and J ends, which lost 0 bases and 2 bases, there was a span of 17 bases. CDR1 is MGHRA, CDR2 YSYEKL, per germline. CDR3 DNA sequence: TGCGCCAGCAGCCAAGAAGGGGCCGGGGGGCGCGCCTACGAGCAGTACTTC. Translating it yields CASSQEGAGGRAYEQYF.

In its sample, this clonotype was seen many times. This may be a read error, as it is one base from a much larger clone. CDR3 nucleotide sequence: TGCGCCAGCAGCCAAGATCGCCGGACTGGCAGCTACACCTTC. Translation gives CASSQDRRTGSYTF. The J gene is TRBJ1-2, the V gene TRBV4-1; D is undetermined. The CDR3 spans 14 residues. The germline V gene encodes CDR1 MGHRA and CDR2 YSYEKL. The V end lost 0 bases, the J end lost 9 bases, and 14 bases lay between the germline ends.

This clonotype was seen many times. The V and J genes are TRBV12-3 or TRBV12-4 and TRBJ2-5; D not certain. Deletions cut 6 bases from V and 5 bases from J, with 13 bases between. This CDR3 spans 13 amino acids. The CDR3: CASSARADETQYF. The CDR3 DNA reads TGTGCCAGCAGCGCCCGGGCTGATGAGACCCAGTACTTC.

In its sample, this clonotype ranks as medium-sized (0.01 to 0.1%). This sequence joins TRBV18 and TRBJ2-5, with a weak D call TRBD2 (5 bases). V was pared by 1 base and J by 3 bases, with 9 bases between. The germline V gene has CDR1 KGHSH and CDR2 LQKENI. The CDR3 is made up of 14 amino acids. As DNA, the CDR3 is TGTGCCAGCTCACCACGAGGGAGTAAAGAGACCCAGTACTTC. This gives the protein CASSPRGSKETQYF.